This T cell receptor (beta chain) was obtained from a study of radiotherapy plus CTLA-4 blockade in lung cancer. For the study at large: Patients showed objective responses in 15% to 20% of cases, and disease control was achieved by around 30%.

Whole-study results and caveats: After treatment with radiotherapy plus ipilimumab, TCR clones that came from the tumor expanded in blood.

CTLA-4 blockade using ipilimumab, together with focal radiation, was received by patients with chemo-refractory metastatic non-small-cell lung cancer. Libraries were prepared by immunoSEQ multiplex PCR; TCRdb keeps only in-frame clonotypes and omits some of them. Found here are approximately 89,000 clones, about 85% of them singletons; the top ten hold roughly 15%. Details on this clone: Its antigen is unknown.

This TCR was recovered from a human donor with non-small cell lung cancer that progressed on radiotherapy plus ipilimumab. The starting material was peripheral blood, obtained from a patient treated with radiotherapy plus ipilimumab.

CDR3 DNA: TGTGCCAGCAGTGAAACCCGGGCGCACTACGAGCAGTACTTC. This sequence encodes CASSETRAHYEQYF. The chain joins TRBV6-1 to TRBJ2-7, with no clear D. Germline CDR1 and CDR2: MNHNS and SASEGT. V was pared by 2 bases and J by 3 bases, with 11 bases between. This CDR3 region has 14 residues.